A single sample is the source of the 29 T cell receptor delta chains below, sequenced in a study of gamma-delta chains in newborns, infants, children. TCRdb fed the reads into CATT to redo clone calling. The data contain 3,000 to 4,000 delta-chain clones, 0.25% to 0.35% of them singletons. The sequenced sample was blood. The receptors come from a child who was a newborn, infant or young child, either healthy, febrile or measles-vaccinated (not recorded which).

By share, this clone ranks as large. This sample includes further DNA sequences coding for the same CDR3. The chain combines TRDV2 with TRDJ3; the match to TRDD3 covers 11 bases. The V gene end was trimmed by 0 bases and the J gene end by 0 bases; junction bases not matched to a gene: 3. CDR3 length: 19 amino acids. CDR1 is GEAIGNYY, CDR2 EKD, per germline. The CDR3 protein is CACDTVLGDSSWDTRQMFF. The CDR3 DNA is TGTGCCTGTGACACCGTACTGGGGGATAGCTCCTGGGACACCCGACAGATGTTTTTC.

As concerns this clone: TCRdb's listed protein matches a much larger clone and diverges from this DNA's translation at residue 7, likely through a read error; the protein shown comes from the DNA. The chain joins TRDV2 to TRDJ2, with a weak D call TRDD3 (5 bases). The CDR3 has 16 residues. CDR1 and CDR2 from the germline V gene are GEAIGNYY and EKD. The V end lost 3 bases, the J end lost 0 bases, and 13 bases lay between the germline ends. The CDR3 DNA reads TGTGCCTGTGACGTACTGGAGGAAGCTTTGACAGCACAACTCTTCTTT. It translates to CACDVLEEALTAQLFF.

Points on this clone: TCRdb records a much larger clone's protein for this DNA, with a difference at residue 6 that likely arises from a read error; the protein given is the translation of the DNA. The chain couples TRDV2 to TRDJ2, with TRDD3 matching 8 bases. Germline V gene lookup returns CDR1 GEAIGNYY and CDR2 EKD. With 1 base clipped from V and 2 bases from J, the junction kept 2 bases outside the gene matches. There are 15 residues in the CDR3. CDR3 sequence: CACDTRGYLTAQLFF. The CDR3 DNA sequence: TGTGCCTGTGACACTAGGGGATACTTGACAGCACAACTCTTCTTT.

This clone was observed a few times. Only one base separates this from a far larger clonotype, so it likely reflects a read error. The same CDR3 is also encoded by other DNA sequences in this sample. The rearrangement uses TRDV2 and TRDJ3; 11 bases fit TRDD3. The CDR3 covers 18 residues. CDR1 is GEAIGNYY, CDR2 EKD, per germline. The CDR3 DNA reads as TGTGCCTGCGACAACGTTGGGGGATACGCCTGGGACACCCGACAGATGTTTTTC. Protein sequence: CACDNVGGYAWDTRQMFF.

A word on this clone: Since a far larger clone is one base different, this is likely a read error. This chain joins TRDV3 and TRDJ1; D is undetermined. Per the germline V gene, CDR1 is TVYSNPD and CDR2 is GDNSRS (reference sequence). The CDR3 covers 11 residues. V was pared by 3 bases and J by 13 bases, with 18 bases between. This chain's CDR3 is CALSAGLEPIF. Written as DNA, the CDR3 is TGTGCCTTGAGTGCGGGCTTGGAACCCATCTTT.

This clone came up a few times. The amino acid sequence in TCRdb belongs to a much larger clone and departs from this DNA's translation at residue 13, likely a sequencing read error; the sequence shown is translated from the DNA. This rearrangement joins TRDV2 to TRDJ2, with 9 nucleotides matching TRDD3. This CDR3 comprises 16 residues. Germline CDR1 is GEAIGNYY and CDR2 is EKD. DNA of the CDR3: TGTGCCTGTGACACTACTGGGGGAGCTTTGACAGCACGACTCTTCTTT. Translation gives CACDTTGGALTARLFF.

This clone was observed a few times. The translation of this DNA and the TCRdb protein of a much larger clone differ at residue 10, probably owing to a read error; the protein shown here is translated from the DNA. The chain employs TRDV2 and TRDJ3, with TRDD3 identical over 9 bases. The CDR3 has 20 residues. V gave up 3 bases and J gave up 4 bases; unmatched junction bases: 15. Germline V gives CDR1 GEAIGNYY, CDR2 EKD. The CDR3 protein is CACDRTGGRRSSWDTRQMFF. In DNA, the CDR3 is TGTGCCTGTGACCGTACTGGGGGACGACGTAGCTCATGGGACACCCGACAGATGTTTTTC.

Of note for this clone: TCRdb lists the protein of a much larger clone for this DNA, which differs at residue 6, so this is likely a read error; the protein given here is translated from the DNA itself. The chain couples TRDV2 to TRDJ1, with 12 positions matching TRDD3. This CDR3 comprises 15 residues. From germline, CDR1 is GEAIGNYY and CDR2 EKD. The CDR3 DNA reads TGTGCCTGTGACACCTTACTGGGGGATACCGATAAACTCACCTTT. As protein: CACDTLLGDTDKLTF.

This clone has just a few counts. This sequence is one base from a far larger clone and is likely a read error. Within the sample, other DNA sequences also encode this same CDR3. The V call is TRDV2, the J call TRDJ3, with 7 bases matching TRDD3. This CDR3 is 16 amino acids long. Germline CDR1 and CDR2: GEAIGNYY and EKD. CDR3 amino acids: CACDWGSSWDTRQMFF. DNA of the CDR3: TGTGCCTGTGACTGGGGGAGCTCCTGGGACACCCGACAGATGTTCTTC.

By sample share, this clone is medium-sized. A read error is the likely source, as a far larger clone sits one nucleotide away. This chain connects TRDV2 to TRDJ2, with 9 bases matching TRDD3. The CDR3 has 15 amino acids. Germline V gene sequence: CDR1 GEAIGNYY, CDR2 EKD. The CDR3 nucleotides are TGTGCCCGTGACATACTGGGGGATTTGACAGCACAACTCTTCTTT. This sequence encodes CARDILGDLTAQLFF.

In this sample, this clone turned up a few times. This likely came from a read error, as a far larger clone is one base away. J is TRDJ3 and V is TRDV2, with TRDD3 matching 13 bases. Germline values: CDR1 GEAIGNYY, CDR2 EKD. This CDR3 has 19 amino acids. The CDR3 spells CACDTGGYGSSWGTRQMFF. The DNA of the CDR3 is TGTGCCTGTGATACTGGGGGATACGGAAGCTCCTGGGGCACCCGACAGATGTTTTTC.

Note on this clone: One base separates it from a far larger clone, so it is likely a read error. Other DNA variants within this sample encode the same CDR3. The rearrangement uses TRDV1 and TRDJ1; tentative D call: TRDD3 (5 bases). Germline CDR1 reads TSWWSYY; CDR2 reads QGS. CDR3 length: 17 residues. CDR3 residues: CALGELKATRSDDKLIF. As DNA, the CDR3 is TGTGCTCTCGGGGAACTAAAGGCTACTCGGTCGGACGATAAACTCATCTTT.

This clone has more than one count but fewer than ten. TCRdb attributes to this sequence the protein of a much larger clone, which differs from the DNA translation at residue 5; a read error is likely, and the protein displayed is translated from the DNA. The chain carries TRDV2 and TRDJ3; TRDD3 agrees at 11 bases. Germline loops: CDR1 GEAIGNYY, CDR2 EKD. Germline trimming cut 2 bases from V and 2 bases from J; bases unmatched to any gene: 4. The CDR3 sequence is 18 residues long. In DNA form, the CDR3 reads TGTGCCTGTGACAGCGTTGGGGGATACGCCTGGGACACCCGACAGATGTTTTTC. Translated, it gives CACDSVGGYAWDTRQMFF.

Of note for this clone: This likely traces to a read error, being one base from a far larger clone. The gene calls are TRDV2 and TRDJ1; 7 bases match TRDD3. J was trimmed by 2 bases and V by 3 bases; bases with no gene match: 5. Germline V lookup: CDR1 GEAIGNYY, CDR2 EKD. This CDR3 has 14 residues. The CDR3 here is CACDGPGDTDKLIF. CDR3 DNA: TGTGCCTGTGACGGACCGGGGGATACCGATAAACTCATCTTT.

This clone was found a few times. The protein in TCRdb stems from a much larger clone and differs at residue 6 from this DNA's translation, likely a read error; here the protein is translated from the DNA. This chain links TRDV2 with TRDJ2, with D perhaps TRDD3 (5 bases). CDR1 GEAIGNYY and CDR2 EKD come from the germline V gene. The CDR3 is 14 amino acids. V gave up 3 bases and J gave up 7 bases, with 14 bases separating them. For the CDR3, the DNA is TGTGCCTGTGACCCCGGGGGGGTAGAAGCACAACTCTTCTTT. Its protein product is CACDPGGVEAQLFF.

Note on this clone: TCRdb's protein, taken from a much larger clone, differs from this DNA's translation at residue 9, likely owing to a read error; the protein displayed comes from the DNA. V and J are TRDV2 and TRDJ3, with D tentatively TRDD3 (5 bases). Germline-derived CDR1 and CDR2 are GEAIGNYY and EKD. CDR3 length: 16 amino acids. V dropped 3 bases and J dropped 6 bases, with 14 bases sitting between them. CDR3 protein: CACDPIHGLDTRQMFF. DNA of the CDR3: TGTGCCTGTGACCCGATACACGGCTTGGACACCCGACAGATGTTTTTC.

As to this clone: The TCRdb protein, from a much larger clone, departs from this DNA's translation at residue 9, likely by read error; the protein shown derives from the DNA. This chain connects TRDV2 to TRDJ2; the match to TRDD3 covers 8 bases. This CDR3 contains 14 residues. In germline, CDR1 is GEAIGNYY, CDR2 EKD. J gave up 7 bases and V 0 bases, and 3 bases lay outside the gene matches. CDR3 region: CACDTWGMIAQLFF. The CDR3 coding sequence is TGTGCCTGTGACACCTGGGGGATGATAGCACAACTCTTCTTT.

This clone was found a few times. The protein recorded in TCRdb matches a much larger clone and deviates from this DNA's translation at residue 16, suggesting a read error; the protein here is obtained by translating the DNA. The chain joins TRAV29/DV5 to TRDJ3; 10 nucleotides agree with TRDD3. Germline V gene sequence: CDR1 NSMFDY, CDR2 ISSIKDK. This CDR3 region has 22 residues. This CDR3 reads CAASGGRLGDLLRAWGTRQMFF. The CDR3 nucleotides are TGTGCAGCAAGCGGGGGTCGACTGGGGGATCTCCTTCGGGCCTGGGGCACCCGACAGATGTTTTTC.

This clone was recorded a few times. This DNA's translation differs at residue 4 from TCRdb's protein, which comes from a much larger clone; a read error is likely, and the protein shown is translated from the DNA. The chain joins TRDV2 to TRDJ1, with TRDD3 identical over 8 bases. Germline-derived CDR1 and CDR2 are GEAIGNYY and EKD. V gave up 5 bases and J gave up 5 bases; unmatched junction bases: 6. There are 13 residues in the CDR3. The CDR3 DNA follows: TGTGCCTGTGGCCCACTGGGGGCTGATAAACTCATCTTT. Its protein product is CACGPLGADKLIF.

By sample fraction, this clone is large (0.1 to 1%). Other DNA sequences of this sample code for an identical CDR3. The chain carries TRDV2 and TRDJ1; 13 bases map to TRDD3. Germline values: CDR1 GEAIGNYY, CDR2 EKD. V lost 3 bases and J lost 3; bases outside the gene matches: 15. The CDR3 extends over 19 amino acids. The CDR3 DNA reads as TGTGCCTGTGACCACGTTACTGGGGGATACGCGATTGAGGCCGATAAACTCATCTTT. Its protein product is CACDHVTGGYAIEADKLIF.

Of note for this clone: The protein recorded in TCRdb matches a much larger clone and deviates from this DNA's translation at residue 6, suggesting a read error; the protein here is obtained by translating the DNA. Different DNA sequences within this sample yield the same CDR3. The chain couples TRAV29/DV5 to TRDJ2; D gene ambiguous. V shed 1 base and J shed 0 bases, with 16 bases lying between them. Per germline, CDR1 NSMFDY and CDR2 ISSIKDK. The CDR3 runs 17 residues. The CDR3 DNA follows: TGTGCAGCAAGCTCTAGGCTTTCTCCCGCTTTGACAGCACAACTCTTCTTT. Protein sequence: CAASSRLSPALTAQLFF.

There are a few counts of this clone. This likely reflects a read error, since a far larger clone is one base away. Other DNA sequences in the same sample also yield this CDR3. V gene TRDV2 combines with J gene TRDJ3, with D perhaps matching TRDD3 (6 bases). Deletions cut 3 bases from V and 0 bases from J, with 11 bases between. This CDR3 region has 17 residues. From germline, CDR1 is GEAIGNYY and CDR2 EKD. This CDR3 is CACDVLGSSWDTRQMFF. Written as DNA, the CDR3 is TGTGCCTGTGACGTGCTGGGGAGCTCCTGGGACACCCGACAGATGTTTTTC.

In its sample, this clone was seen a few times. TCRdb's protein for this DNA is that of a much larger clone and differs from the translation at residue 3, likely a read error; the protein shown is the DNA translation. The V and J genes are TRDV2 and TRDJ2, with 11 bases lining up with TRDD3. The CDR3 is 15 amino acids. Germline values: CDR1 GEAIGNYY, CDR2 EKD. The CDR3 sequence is CASDPLGDRTAQLFF. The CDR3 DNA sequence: TGTGCCAGTGACCCACTGGGGGATAGGACAGCACAACTCTTCTTT.

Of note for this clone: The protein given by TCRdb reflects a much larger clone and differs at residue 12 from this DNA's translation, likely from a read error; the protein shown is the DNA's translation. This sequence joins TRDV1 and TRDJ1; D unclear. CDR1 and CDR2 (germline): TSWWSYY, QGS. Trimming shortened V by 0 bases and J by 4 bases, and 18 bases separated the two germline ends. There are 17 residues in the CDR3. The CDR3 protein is CALGELKATRSGDKLIF. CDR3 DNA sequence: TGTGCTCTTGGGGAACTAAAGGCTACTCGGTCGGGCGATAAACTCATCTTT.

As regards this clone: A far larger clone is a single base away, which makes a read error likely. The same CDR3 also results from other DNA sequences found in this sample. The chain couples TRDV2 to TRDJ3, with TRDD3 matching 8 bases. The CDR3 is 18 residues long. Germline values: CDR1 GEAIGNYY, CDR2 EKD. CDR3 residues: CACDILGATSWDTRQMFF. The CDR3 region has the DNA TGTGCCTGTGACATACTGGGGGCTACCTCCTGGGACACCCGACAGATGTTCTTC.

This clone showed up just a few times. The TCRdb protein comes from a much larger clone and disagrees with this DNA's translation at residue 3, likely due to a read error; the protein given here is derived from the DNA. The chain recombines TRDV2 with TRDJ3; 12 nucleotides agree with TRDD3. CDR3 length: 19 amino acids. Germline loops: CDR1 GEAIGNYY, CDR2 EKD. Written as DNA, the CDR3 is TGTGCCCGTGACAACGTACTGGGGGATACCGCCTGGGACACCCGACAGATGTTTTTC. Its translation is CARDNVLGDTAWDTRQMFF.

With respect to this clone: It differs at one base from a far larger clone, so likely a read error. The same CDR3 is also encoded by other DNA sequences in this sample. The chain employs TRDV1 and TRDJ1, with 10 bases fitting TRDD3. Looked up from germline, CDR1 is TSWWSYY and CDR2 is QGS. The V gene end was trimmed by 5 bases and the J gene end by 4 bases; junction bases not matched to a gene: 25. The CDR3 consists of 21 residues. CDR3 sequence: CALGTAGVRAYWGIPYDKLIF. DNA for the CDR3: TGTGCTCTTGGGACCGCAGGGGTTCGAGCTTACTGGGGGATCCCTTACGATAAACTCATCTTT.

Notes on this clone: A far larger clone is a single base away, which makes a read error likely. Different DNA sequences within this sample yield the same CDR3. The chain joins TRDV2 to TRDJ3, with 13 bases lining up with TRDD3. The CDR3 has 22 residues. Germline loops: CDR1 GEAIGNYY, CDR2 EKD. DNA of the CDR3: TGTGCTTGTGACGCTATTGTACTGGGGGATACGCTGAGCTCCTGGGACACCCGACAGATGTTTTTC. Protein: CACDAIVLGDTLSSWDTRQMFF.

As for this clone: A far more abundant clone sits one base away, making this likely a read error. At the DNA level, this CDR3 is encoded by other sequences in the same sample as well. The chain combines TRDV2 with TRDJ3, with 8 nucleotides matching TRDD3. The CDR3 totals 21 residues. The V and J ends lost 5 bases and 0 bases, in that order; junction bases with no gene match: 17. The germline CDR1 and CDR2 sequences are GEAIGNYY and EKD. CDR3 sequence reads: CACASLLGARTSSWDTRQMFF. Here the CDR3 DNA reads TGTGCCTGTGCATCCCTACTGGGGGCCCGAACTAGCTCCTGGGACACCCGACAGATGTTTTTC.